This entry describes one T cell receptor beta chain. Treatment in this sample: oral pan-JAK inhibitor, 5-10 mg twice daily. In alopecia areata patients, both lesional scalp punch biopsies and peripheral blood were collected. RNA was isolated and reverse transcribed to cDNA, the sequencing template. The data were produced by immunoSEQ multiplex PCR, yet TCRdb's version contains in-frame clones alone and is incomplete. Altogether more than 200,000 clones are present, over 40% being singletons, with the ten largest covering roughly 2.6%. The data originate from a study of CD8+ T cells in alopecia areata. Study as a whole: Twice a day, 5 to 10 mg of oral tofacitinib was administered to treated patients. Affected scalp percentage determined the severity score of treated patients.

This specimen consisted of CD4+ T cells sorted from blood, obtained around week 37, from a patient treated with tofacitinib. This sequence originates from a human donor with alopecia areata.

The CDR3 nucleotides read TGTGCCTGGAGTGGCCGGATGAACACTGAAGCTTTCTTT. It is translated as CAWSGRMNTEAFF. This chain uses TRBV30 with TRBJ1-1; D uncertain. Germline V CDR1 and CDR2: GTSNPN, SVGIG (reference sequence). The CDR3 is 13 amino acids. The V gene lost 1 base and the J gene lost 0 bases, with 6 bases spanning the gap.